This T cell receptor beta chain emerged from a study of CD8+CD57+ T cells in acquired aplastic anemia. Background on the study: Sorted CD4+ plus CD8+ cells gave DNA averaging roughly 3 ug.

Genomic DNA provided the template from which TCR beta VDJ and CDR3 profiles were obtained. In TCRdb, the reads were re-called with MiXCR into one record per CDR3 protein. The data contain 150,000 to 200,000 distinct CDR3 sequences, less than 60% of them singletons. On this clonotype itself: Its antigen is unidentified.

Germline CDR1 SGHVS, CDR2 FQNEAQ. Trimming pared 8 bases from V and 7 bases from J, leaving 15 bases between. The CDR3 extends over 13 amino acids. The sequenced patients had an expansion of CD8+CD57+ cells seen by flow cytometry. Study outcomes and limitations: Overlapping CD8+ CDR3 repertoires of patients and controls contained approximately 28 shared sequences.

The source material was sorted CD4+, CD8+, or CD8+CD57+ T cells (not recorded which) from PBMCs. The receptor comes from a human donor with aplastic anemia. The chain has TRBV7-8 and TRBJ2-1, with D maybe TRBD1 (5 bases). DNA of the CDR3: TGTGCCAGCGGCTGGGGCGGCTCGAATGAGCAGTTCTTC. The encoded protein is CASGWGGSNEQFF.